One sample yielded the 16 T cell receptor beta chains listed below, sequenced in a study of T cells in Graves' hyperthyroidism and ophthalmopathy. Amplified TCR beta CDR3 regions came from RNA transcripts. The study used the HTBI primer set for a first-round RT-PCR of the TCR CDR3. TCRdb ran MiXCR on the multiplex PCR reads and lists one entry per CDR3 protein. This sample has around 600,000 distinct CDR3 sequences, with more than 12% found just once. The material sequenced was blood. These receptors were obtained from a woman in her 50s with Graves' ophthalmopathy.

This clonotype showed up just a few times. The rearrangement links TRBV7-9 to TRBJ2-1, with 7 bases identical to TRBD2. The CDR3 runs to 17 residues. Losses at the gene ends were 0 bases for V and 2 bases for J; bases not matched to a gene: 7. Germline loops: CDR1 SEHNR, CDR2 FQNEAQ (reference sequence). For the CDR3, the DNA is TGTGCCAGCAGCTTAGCATTTCGAGCGGGGCCCTACAATGAGCAGTTCTTC. Encoded protein: CASSLAFRAGPYNEQFF.

Details on this clonotype: This may be a read error, as it is one base from a much larger clone. The CDR3 bases are TGCGCCAGCACCCAAGAGGGGGCAGGATATGGCTACACCTTC. Protein sequence: CASTQEGAGYGYTF. The chain has TRBV4-1 and TRBJ1-2, with TRBD1 matching over 7 bases. In germline, CDR1 is MGHRA, CDR2 YSYEKL. The CDR3 sequence is 14 residues long.

This clonotype was seen at least ten times. The CDR3 loop is CASSLGATTEQYF. As DNA, the CDR3 is TGTGCCAGCAGTTTGGGGGCGACCACGGAGCAGTACTTC. The rearrangement joins TRBV12-3 or TRBV12-4 to TRBJ2-7; D perhaps matches TRBD1 (6 bases). This CDR3 is 13 amino acids long. Trimming took 3 bases from V and 7 from J, leaving 13 bases between them.

Many counts were recorded for this clonotype. The chain carries TRBV30 and TRBJ2-2; D may be TRBD2 (5 bases). Germline assignment: CDR1 GTSNPN and CDR2 SVGIG (reference sequence). This CDR3 comprises 14 residues. V was trimmed by 0 bases and J by 2 bases, leaving 7 bases between them. In DNA form, the CDR3 reads TGTGCCTGGAGTGTACTAGTAAACACCGGGGAGCTGTTTTTT. Protein sequence: CAWSVLVNTGELFF.

The chain uses TRBV7-2 and TRBJ2-7, with D perhaps TRBD1 (6 bases). The tail of the sequence fits TRBJ2-1 better, so the J call may be wrong. The germline V gene has CDR1 SGHTA and CDR2 FQGNSA. CDR3 size: 14 residues. CDR3 residues: CASSWTVSSYEQFF. DNA of the CDR3: TGTGCCAGCAGCTGGACAGTAAGCTCCTACGAGCAGTTCTTC.

Many counts were recorded for this clonotype. The rearrangement uses TRBV3-1 and TRBJ2-1, with TRBD2 identical over 10 bases. The junction had 7 bases not matched to a gene; V was cut back by 4 bases and J by 10 bases. CDR1 and CDR2 from the germline V gene are LGHDT and YNNKEL (reference sequence). The CDR3 spans 14 residues. CDR3 region: CASSPGLAGVEQFF. CDR3 coding DNA: TGTGCCAGCAGCCCCGGCCTAGCGGGGGTGGAGCAGTTCTTC.

This clonotype has at least ten counts. The chain is built from TRBV28 and TRBJ1-1; D call uncertain. V lost 3 bases and J 0 bases, leaving 14 bases between the germline ends. The CDR3 is made up of 16 amino acids. CDR1 and CDR2 (germline): MDHEN, SYDVKM. The CDR3 is CASSFTSGLMNTEAFF. For the CDR3, the DNA is TGTGCCAGCAGTTTTACTTCTGGTTTAATGAACACTGAAGCTTTCTTT. The whole variable domain, remainder taken from reference TRBV28 and TRBJ1-1, is DVKVTQSSRYLVKRTGEKVFLECVQDMDHENMFWYRQDPGLGLRLIYFSYDVKMKEKGDIPEGYSVSREKKERFSLILESASTNQTSMYLCASSFTSGLMNTEAFFGQGTRLTVV.

Many counts were recorded for this clonotype. The rearrangement uses TRBV7-8 and TRBJ1-1; 7 bases match TRBD1. The CDR3 length is 14 residues. J lost 1 base, V lost 4 bases, and 3 bases had no gene match. Germline-derived CDR1 and CDR2 are SGHVS and FQNEAQ. The CDR3 reads CASSSWTGNTEAFF. Here the CDR3 DNA reads TGTGCCAGCAGCTCCTGGACAGGGAACACTGAAGCTTTCTTT.

This clonotype showed up many times. The chain couples TRBV12-3 or TRBV12-4 to TRBJ2-1, with D perhaps given as TRBD1 or TRBD2 (5 bases each). This CDR3 has 14 residues. Trimming shortened V by 1 base and J by 7 bases, and 11 bases separated the two germline ends. CDR3 protein: CASSLGVWGNEQFF. CDR3 nucleotide sequence: TGTGCCAGCAGTTTAGGGGTTTGGGGGAATGAGCAGTTCTTC.

This clonotype occurred many times. V and J are TRBV29-1 and TRBJ2-3; D gene unclear. The germline V gene encodes CDR1 SQVTM and CDR2 ANQGSEA. The CDR3 consists of 13 residues. V was trimmed by 3 bases and J by 7 bases, leaving 14 bases between them. The CDR3 nucleotides read TGCAGCGTTGAGGTGCCCCTTGTAAATACGCAGTATTTT. As protein: CSVEVPLVNTQYF.

A few counts support this clonotype. This rearrangement joins TRBV4-2 to TRBJ2-1; tentatively, D is TRBD2 (7 bases). The CDR3 contains 16 residues. The germline gives CDR1 LGHNA, CDR2 YNFKEQ. Trimming left V 4 bases short and J 4 bases short, with 17 bases between. The CDR3 DNA is TGTGCCAGCAGCCGGGAGGGGGGAGGGCGATACAATGAGCAGTTCTTC. This codes for CASSREGGGRYNEQFF.

Many counts were recorded for this clonotype. This sequence joins TRBV20-1 and TRBJ2-7; 8 bases line up with TRBD2. The CDR3 is 13 amino acids. J gave up 1 base and V 6 bases, and 5 bases lay outside the gene matches. CDR1 DFQATT and CDR2 SNEGSKA come from the germline V gene (reference sequence). CDR3 sequence (DNA): TGCAGTGCAACCGGGACTAGTTCCTACGAGCAGTACTTC. It yields the protein CSATGTSSYEQYF.

The table lists this clonotype with a few counts. This rearrangement joins TRBV5-1 to TRBJ2-7; D tentatively fits TRBD1 or TRBD2 (6 bases each). Trimming took off 7 bases at V and 3 bases at J, with 17 bases between the two ends. From germline, CDR1 is SGHRS and CDR2 YFSETQ. The CDR3 is made up of 14 amino acids. Written as DNA, the CDR3 is TGCGCCAGCGGATCTCTTGGAGGGGGCTACGAGCAGTACTTC. It codes for CASGSLGGGYEQYF.

V usage is TRBV24-1 and J usage is TRBJ1-3, with D possibly TRBD1 on 6 matching bases. The CDR3 totals 14 residues. The V and J ends lost 3 bases and 6 bases respectively, with 11 bases between them. Germline V gives CDR1 KGHDR, CDR2 SFDVKD. The CDR3, as DNA: TGTGCCACCAGTGATCCAGGGGTTACAAACACCATATATTTT. This translates into CATSDPGVTNTIYF.

The table lists this clonotype with many counts. This rearrangement joins TRBV2 to TRBJ1-5, with D maybe TRBD1 (6 bases). CDR1 and CDR2 (germline): SNHLY, FYNNEI. The CDR3 is 14 residues long. Trimming removed 5 bases at V and 5 bases at J, with 13 bases between. Written as DNA, the CDR3 is TGTGCCAGCAGTCTGGACAGTGGCGATCAGCCCCAGCATTTT. It codes for CASSLDSGDQPQHF.

This clonotype was counted only a few times. This sequence joins TRBV27 and TRBJ2-7; weak D call: TRBD2 (6 bases). This CDR3 is built from 16 residues. Trimming cost V 5 bases and J 2 bases, with 19 bases left between them. The germline V gene has CDR1 MNHEY and CDR2 SMNVEV (reference sequence). The CDR3: CASSPPGLRFPYEQYF. The CDR3 DNA follows: TGTGCCAGCAGTCCCCCGGGACTTAGGTTTCCCTACGAGCAGTACTTC.